The rows below give T cell receptor beta chains drawn from one sample of a study of blood T cell repertoires in COVID-19. Assay: immunoSEQ multiplex PCR; the TCRdb copy retains only in-frame clones and omits some. Of over 200,000 clones listed, under 85% are singletons. The specimen was peripheral blood. The receptors stem from a young woman with COVID-19, enrolled during active disease. Both conserved end residues are part of each CDR3. The D gene is left open where the match is weak. Clone size is shown for a subset of rows, as once, few, many or a class of expanded clone.

clone_size,j_call,d_call,v_call,cdr3_aa,cdr3_nt
NA,TRBJ1-1,NA,TRBV3-1/TRBV3-2,CASSPAGGGTEAFF,TGTGCCAGCAGCCCCGCGGGGGGGGGCACTGAAGCTTTCTTT
once,TRBJ2-5,TRBD1,TRBV11-1,CASSSTPDRGGETQYF,TGTGCCAGCAGCTCAACCCCGGACAGGGGGGGGGAGACCCAGTACTTC
NA,TRBJ1-1,NA,TRBV7-9,CASSLRGENTEAFF,TGTGCCAGCAGCTTAAGGGGTGAGAACACTGAAGCTTTCTTT
NA,TRBJ2-3,TRBD1,TRBV19,CASRRNGQGTNTQYF,TGTGCCAGTAGGCGCAACGGACAGGGGACTAATACGCAGTATTTT
NA,TRBJ2-3,TRBD2,TRBV29-1,CSVETRREGRDTQYF,TGCAGCGTTGAAACTAGGCGGGAGGGTAGGGATACGCAGTATTTT
NA,TRBJ1-1,NA,TRBV6-6,CASTPGGGGTEAFF,TGTGCCAGCACCCCCGGCGGGGGTGGCACTGAAGCTTTCTTT
NA,TRBJ2-7,TRBD1,TRBV4-3,CASSPTTGKYEQYF,TGCGCCAGCAGCCCTACGACAGGGAAGTACGAGCAGTACTTC
NA,TRBJ2-7,TRBD1,TRBV5-4,CASSLTGTGLREQYF,TGTGCCAGCAGCTTAACCGGGACAGGGCTACGCGAGCAGTACTTC
NA,TRBJ2-3,TRBD2,TRBV13,CASSLGTSGIRDTQYF,TGTGCCAGCAGCTTAGGGACTAGCGGGATCAGAGATACGCAGTATTTT
NA,TRBJ2-7,TRBD2,TRBV5-1,CASSFLGTSGGYEQYF,TGCGCCAGCAGCTTCCTTGGGACTAGCGGGGGGTACGAGCAGTACTTC
NA,TRBJ1-3,NA,TRBV6-5,CAGRDTSGNTIYF,TGTGCCGGCCGGGACACCTCTGGAAACACCATATATTTT
NA,TRBJ1-1,NA,TRBV5-1,CASSLGQGMNTEAFF,TGCGCCAGCAGCTTGGGTCAGGGAATGAACACTGAAGCTTTCTTT
NA,TRBJ2-7,NA,TRBV7-3,CASSLRETRFEEQYF,TGTGCCAGCAGCTTAAGGGAGACTAGGTTTGAGGAGCAGTACTTC
NA,TRBJ1-1,TRBD1,TRBV7-9,CASSFTGDTEAFF,TGTGCCAGCAGCTTCACAGGGGACACTGAAGCTTTCTTT
NA,TRBJ2-3,NA,TRBV5-5,CASSTTATTDTQYF,TGTGCCAGCAGCACGACAGCGACCACAGATACGCAGTATTTT
NA,TRBJ2-5,NA,TRBV7-9,CASSFSGWGETQYF,TGTGCCAGCAGCTTCTCGGGGTGGGGAGAGACCCAGTACTTC
NA,TRBJ2-3,NA,TRBV7-6,CASSLGGRTDTQYF,TGTGCCAGCAGCTTAGGGGGGCGAACAGATACGCAGTATTTT
NA,TRBJ1-2,NA,TRBV24-1,CATSDSIYGYTF,TGTGCCACCAGTGATTCCATCTATGGCTACACCTTC
NA,TRBJ2-3,TRBD2,TRBV10-2,CASSEAGGQDTQYF,TGCGCCAGCAGTGAGGCGGGGGGACAAGATACGCAGTATTTT
NA,TRBJ1-4,NA,TRBV9,CASSSPGGEKLFF,TGTGCCAGCAGCTCCCCAGGTGGAGAAAAACTGTTTTTT
NA,TRBJ2-2,NA,TRBV13,CASSPRVGIAQHTGELFF,TGTGCCAGCAGCCCCCGGGTCGGGATAGCGCAGCACACCGGGGAGCTGTTTTTT
NA,TRBJ2-7,TRBD1,TRBV28,CASSPQGTGGTSEQYF,TGTGCCAGCAGTCCACAAGGGACAGGGGGAACGAGCGAGCAGTACTTC
few,TRBJ1-6,NA,TRBV9,CASSARDSPLHF,TGTGCCAGCAGCGCCCGAGATTCACCCCTCCACTTT
NA,TRBJ2-5,TRBD2,TRBV15,CATSRDLRLARQETQYF,TGTGCCACCAGCAGAGACTTAAGACTAGCCCGCCAAGAGACCCAGTACTTC
NA,TRBJ1-2,NA,TRBV10-3,CAISGGGSGYTF,TGTGCCATCAGTGGTGGAGGGAGTGGCTACACCTTC
NA,TRBJ2-1,NA,TRBV19,CATQDRYGYEQFF,TGTGCCACCCAAGACAGGTACGGATATGAGCAGTTCTTC
few,TRBJ1-6,TRBD1,TRBV2,CASSSRQGLNSPLHF,TGTGCCAGCAGCTCTAGACAGGGACTTAATTCACCCCTCCACTTT